This T cell receptor (beta chain) was observed in a study of vaccination and CD4 T cells after COVID-19. Across the study: Stimulation of the cells used overlapping spike peptide pools from SARS-CoV-2 and from the common cold coronaviruses HCoV-NL63, HCoV-OC43 and HCoV-229E.

The table lists this clonotype with a few counts. Its target is not known. Study-level points and caveats: Relatively few convalescent patients were studied; early post-infection timepoints were not included.

V lost 2 bases to trimming and J lost 0 bases, with 9 bases between them. There are 15 residues in the CDR3. Germline V gene data show CDR1 as SGHKS and CDR2 as YYEKEE (reference sequence). Described treatment: roughly nine-day PBMC culture with coronavirus spike peptide pools or control peptides (ViraFEST assay). Nucleocapsid antibody results, negative before and after vaccination, showed that healthy vaccine recipients had not previously had SARS-CoV-2 infection. Once obtained from cultured CD4+ T cells, the DNA was sequenced using the Oncomine TCR Beta short-read assay. TCRdb reanalysed the PCR reads using MiXCR and keeps one entry per CDR3 protein. The data contain around 15,000 distinct CDR3 sequences, 36% of them seen just once; the ten biggest clones take up 20% to 25%.

Sequencing was performed on CD4+ T cells from blood, cultured in vitro, taken before SARS-CoV-2 vaccination. This chain connects TRBV5-5 to TRBJ1-3; D gene uncertain. This clonotype was sampled from a human donor who received a COVID-19 vaccine. CDR3 DNA: TGTGCCAGCAGCTTCAAGGGCCACTCTGGAAACACCATATATTTT. It translates to CASSFKGHSGNTIYF.